This TCR beta chain was sequenced during a study of cytomegalovirus exposure and HLA in healthy donors. Study-level findings and limits: High sensitivity and specificity were reportedly achieved when the classifier diagnosed cytomegalovirus status. Under in vitro conditions, a few CMV-associated chains were confirmed as specific for CMV antigens. There were about 160 TCR beta chains listed as cytomegalovirus-associated. Rarity characterized most TCR sequences, yet some public TCRs appeared in many donors.

TCRdb keeps only in-frame clones here, not all; method: immunoSEQ multiplex PCR. The data hold about 200,000 clones, with 80% to 90% observed a single time. This CDR3 region has 16 residues. Germline loops: CDR1 LNHNV, CDR2 YYDKDF (reference sequence). V shed 0 bases and J 6 bases; nucleotides not matched to a gene: 4. Concerning this clone: Its target is unknown.

The sample was PBMCs. This chain connects TRBV15 to TRBJ2-2; 10 nucleotides agree with TRBD2. This clonotype was obtained from a woman aged 25 to 39 in good health and CMV-seropositive. The CDR3 bases are TGTGCCACCAGCAGAGACCTAGCGGGAGCGGCCGGGGAGCTGTTTTTT. Translated, it gives CATSRDLAGAAGELFF.